These 14 T cell receptor beta chains share one sample of origin, sequenced in a study of cytomegalovirus exposure and HLA in healthy donors. PCR involved 60 Vbeta and 13 Jbeta primers. Here immunoSEQ multiplex PCR was the method, and the copy in TCRdb shows in-frame clones only, minus some. Of approximately 110,000 clones in the sample, 74% were seen once. Sequenced input: PBMCs. Receptor source: a man aged 50-59 years in good health and CMV-seropositive.

The gene calls are TRBV6-1 and TRBJ2-3, with 7 bases aligning to TRBD1. The V segment lost 0 bases and the J segment 6 bases; nucleotides outside the gene matches: 6. Per germline, CDR1 MNHNS and CDR2 SASEGT. The CDR3 is made up of 15 amino acids. The CDR3 protein is CASSEADPRGDTQYF. For the CDR3, the DNA is TGTGCCAGCAGTGAAGCGGACCCCAGGGGGGATACGCAGTATTTT.

Only one count was recorded for this clone. The gene calls are TRBV6-5 and TRBJ2-1; 9 nucleotides agree with TRBD2. V lost 6 bases and J lost 4; bases outside the gene matches: 7. The CDR3 length is 15 residues. The germline CDR1 and CDR2 sequences are MNHEY and SVGAGI. The CDR3 sequence is CASRRPGLAYNEQFF. For the CDR3, the DNA is TGTGCCAGCAGGCGACCGGGACTAGCTTACAATGAGCAGTTCTTC.

This chain joins TRBV30 and TRBJ2-7; 10 positions agree with TRBD2. This CDR3 contains 17 residues. Germline values: CDR1 GTSNPN, CDR2 SVGIG (reference sequence). J was trimmed by 4 bases and V by 0 bases; bases with no gene match: 12. The DNA of the CDR3 is TGTGCCTGGAGTGTGGGTAGCGGGAGGCCAGAGGGGTACGAGCAGTACTTC. This sequence encodes CAWSVGSGRPEGYEQYF.

The chain joins TRBV5-8 to TRBJ1-2; 10 nucleotides agree with TRBD1. Germline V gene sequence: CDR1 SGHTS, CDR2 YDEGEE. The CDR3 extends over 14 amino acids. Trimming took 5 bases from V and 8 from J; bases not matched to a gene: 9. CDR3 sequence reads: CASRPGTGAWGYTF. For the CDR3, the DNA is TGTGCCAGCAGACCCGGGACAGGGGCTTGGGGCTACACCTTC.

The J gene is TRBJ2-3, the V gene TRBV19; D unresolved. This CDR3 region has 13 residues. CDR1 and CDR2 (germline): LNHDA, SQIVND (reference sequence). Between the trimmed V and J ends, which lost 3 bases and 3 bases, there was a span of 7 bases. This CDR3 is CASSIEATDTQYF. The CDR3 DNA reads as TGTGCCAGTAGTATCGAAGCAACAGATACGCAGTATTTT.

This clone has a handful of counts. The rearrangement links TRBV6-6 to TRBJ1-2; a possible D gene is TRBD1 (6 bases). Deletions cut 0 bases from V and 8 bases from J, with 13 bases between. This CDR3 spans 14 amino acids. CDR1 is MNHNY, CDR2 SVGAGI, per germline (reference sequence). DNA of the CDR3: TGTGCCAGCAGTTACTCGCGGGGGGCAGGGGGCTACACCTTC. Encoded protein: CASSYSRGAGGYTF.

The chain is built from TRBV18 and TRBJ1-4; 9 bases match TRBD1. V gave up 2 bases and J gave up 8 bases; unmatched junction bases: 6. This CDR3 comprises 15 residues. Germline V gives CDR1 KGHSH, CDR2 LQKENI. CDR3 nucleotide sequence: TGTGCCAGCTCACCAGCGGGACAGGGTGGCGAAAAACTGTTTTTT. Its translation is CASSPAGQGGEKLFF.

V and J are TRBV7-2 and TRBJ2-1, with D unresolved. This CDR3 region has 13 residues. The germline V and J ends were trimmed by 6 bases and 1 base, with 7 bases remaining between them. The germline V gene encodes CDR1 SGHTA and CDR2 FQGNSA. CDR3 nucleotide sequence: TGTGCCAGCAGTCCCGGGTCCTACAATGAGCAGTTCTTC. Translating gives CASSPGSYNEQFF.

This clone was found once. The gene calls are TRBV6-6 and TRBJ2-5; 8 bases line up with TRBD2. Germline assignment: CDR1 MNHNY and CDR2 SVGAGI (reference sequence). The CDR3 totals 16 residues. The V and J ends lost 7 bases and 5 bases, in that order; junction bases with no gene match: 15. CDR3 nucleotide sequence: TGTGCCAGCACCCCGGGCGGGGGGTCCTGGGGGGAGACCCAGTACTTC. This encodes CASTPGGGSWGETQYF.

The chain has TRBV19 and TRBJ1-1, with D maybe TRBD1 (5 bases). Germline assignment: CDR1 LNHDA and CDR2 SQIVND (reference sequence). The CDR3 has 15 residues. Trimming pared 0 bases from V and 12 bases from J, leaving 20 bases between. CDR3 sequence (DNA): TGTGCCAGTAGTATAGATCTGAGCCGGGCCAGGGCGTCTTTCTTT. Translated, it gives CASSIDLSRARASFF.

This clone has only a few counts. The chain has TRBV2 and TRBJ2-7, with D possibly matching TRBD2 (6 bases). This CDR3 contains 14 residues. Trimming left V 6 bases short and J 5 bases short, with 17 bases between. Germline V gives CDR1 SNHLY, CDR2 FYNNEI. The CDR3 coding sequence is TGTGCCAGCAGCCCGTACCGAACTAGCCACGAGCAGTACTTC. It is translated as CASSPYRTSHEQYF.

V usage is TRBV5-1 and J usage is TRBJ2-6; D gene uncertain. Germline-derived CDR1 and CDR2 are SGHRS and YFSETQ. Trimming stripped 2 bases from V and 2 bases from J, with 8 bases between. This CDR3 region has 15 residues. CDR3 bases: TGCGCCAGCAGCTTTCGGGTACCTGGGGCCAACGTCCTGACTTTC. Translation gives CASSFRVPGANVLTF.

The chain recombines TRBV10-3 with TRBJ1-1, with 10 bases that match TRBD1. The V gene's germline CDR1 is ENHRY and CDR2 SYGVKD. After removal of 10 bases from V and 3 bases from J, the junction contained 14 bases not matched to a gene. The CDR3 covers 16 residues. In DNA, the CDR3 is TGTGCCACGAGGACAGGGGGACTTGGTGAGGACACTGAAGCTTTCTTT. Translation: CATRTGGLGEDTEAFF.

The chain joins TRBV12-5 to TRBJ1-3, with unresolved D. Germline V gene lookup returns CDR1 LGHNT and CDR2 FRNRAP. The CDR3 is 15 amino acids. V lost 5 bases and J lost 0, with 11 bases in between. The CDR3, as DNA: TGTGCTAGTGGTCTCGAACGGGGCTCTGGAAACACCATATATTTT. This sequence encodes CASGLERGSGNTIYF.